The 10 T cell receptor beta chains below come from one sample, sequenced in a study of cytomegalovirus exposure and HLA in healthy donors. A multiplex PCR was run with 60 Vbeta primers and 13 Jbeta primers. Assay: immunoSEQ multiplex PCR; the TCRdb copy retains only in-frame clones and omits some. The profile shows about 160,000 clones, 65% to 80% of them singletons. Sequencing used PBMCs. The receptor set was obtained from a woman in her thirties or forties in good health and CMV-seropositive.

The chain has TRBV7-9 and TRBJ2-3, with no clear D. Germline V gene sequence: CDR1 SEHNR, CDR2 FQNEAQ (reference sequence). V lost 0 bases, J lost 3 bases, and 7 bases lay in between. CDR3 length equals 14 residues. The CDR3 region is CASSLAVSTDTQYF. CDR3 DNA sequence: TGTGCCAGCAGCTTAGCTGTTTCAACAGATACGCAGTATTTT.

The rearrangement joins TRBV19 to TRBJ1-5; D is uncertain. The CDR3 runs to 15 residues. V lost 8 bases to trimming and J lost 3 bases, with 17 bases between them. CDR1 and CDR2 (germline): LNHDA, SQIVND (reference sequence). The CDR3 is CASQYSGNLNQPQHF. CDR3 sequence (DNA): TGTGCCAGTCAATATTCGGGGAACCTCAATCAGCCCCAGCATTTT. The full variable domain, with the rest looked up from reference TRBV19 and TRBJ1-5, is DGGITQSPKYLFRKEGQNVTLSCEQNLNHDAMYWYRQDPGQGLRLIYYSQIVNDFQKGDIAEGYSVSREKKESFPLTVTSAQKNPTAFYLCASQYSGNLNQPQHFGDGTRLSIL.

This clone was observed a few times. This chain links TRBV15 with TRBJ1-3, with D possibly matching TRBD1 (5 bases). This CDR3 is 16 amino acids long. CDR1 and CDR2 (germline): LNHNV, YYDKDF (reference sequence). V dropped 5 bases and J dropped 1 base, with 15 bases sitting between them. Written as DNA, the CDR3 is TGTGCCACCAGCGCTTCCCGAACAGGTTCTGGAAACACCATATATTTT. This codes for CATSASRTGSGNTIYF.

This clone was counted between two and nine times. The genes are TRBV9 and TRBJ2-1; D call uncertain. The CDR3 runs 14 residues. V gave up 4 bases and J gave up 6 bases, with 14 bases separating them. The germline gives CDR1 SGDLS, CDR2 YYNGEE. The CDR3 nucleotides read TGTGCCAGCAGCCCCTATGTGGGCAGCAATGAGCAGTTCTTC. Protein: CASSPYVGSNEQFF.

The chain is built from TRBV28 and TRBJ1-6, with a possible D match to TRBD1 (6 bases). Germline CDR1 and CDR2: MDHEN and SYDVKM. The CDR3 totals 14 residues. Trimming left V 6 bases short and J 10 bases short, with 16 bases between. In DNA, the CDR3 is TGTGCCAGCAGGAAACAGGGTTTTGGGTCACCCCTCCACTTT. This translates into CASRKQGFGSPLHF.

The chain is built from TRBV30 and TRBJ1-5, with 11 bases aligning to TRBD1. V lost 1 base to trimming and J lost 7 bases; unmatched junction nucleotides: 12. The CDR3 loop spans 17 amino acids. In germline, CDR1 is GTSNPN, CDR2 SVGIG (reference sequence). The CDR3 loop reads CAWSDWRWTGGGQPQHF. The CDR3 nucleotides read TGTGCCTGGAGTGATTGGAGGTGGACAGGGGGCGGGCAGCCCCAGCATTTT.

This clone has only one observation. The chain links TRBV27 to TRBJ2-7; 9 bases fit TRBD1. The CDR3 extends over 15 amino acids. Trimming cost V 7 bases and J 2 bases; bases outside gene matches: 9. CDR1 is MNHEY, CDR2 SMNVEV, per germline (reference sequence). The CDR3 DNA is TGTGCCAGCAATTGGGGCGGGACAGGGCCCTACGAGCAGTACTTC. Encoded protein: CASNWGGTGPYEQYF.

J is TRBJ2-1 and V is TRBV30; maybe TRBD2 (5 bases). Looked up from germline, CDR1 is GTSNPN and CDR2 is SVGIG (reference sequence). V lost 1 base and J lost 4, with 5 bases in between. The CDR3 totals 12 residues. CDR3 protein: CAWSGGYNEQFF. For the CDR3, the DNA is TGTGCCTGGAGTGGAGGGTACAATGAGCAGTTCTTC.

The chain couples TRBV6-1 to TRBJ1-5; possibly TRBD1 for D (6 bases). Germline CDR1 and CDR2: MNHNS and SASEGT. The CDR3 has 15 amino acids. With 2 bases removed from V and 6 bases from J, the gap between germline ends came to 14 bases. The CDR3 bases are TGTGCCAGCAGTGAACGTCCAGGGGAGCGTCAGCCCCAGCATTTT. Protein product: CASSERPGERQPQHF.

The chain joins TRBV12-5 to TRBJ2-6; 12 bases are shared with TRBD1. The J segment lost 4 bases and the V segment lost 4 bases, leaving 5 bases of the junction unmatched. The germline V gene has CDR1 LGHNT and CDR2 FRNRAP. The CDR3 has 17 residues. CDR3 in DNA: TGTGCTAGTGGTTCCGGGACAGGGGGCTCAGGGGCCAACGTCCTGACTTTC. This translates into CASGSGTGGSGANVLTF.